The T cell receptor beta chain described here comes from a study of blood T cell repertoires in COVID-19. About the study: Collection of acute and convalescent COVID-19 samples took place in the United States, Italy and Spain.

Here immunoSEQ multiplex PCR was the method, and the copy in TCRdb shows in-frame clones only, minus some. The table lists about 74,000 clones, 80% to 90% of them singletons. This clone was recorded many times. The specimen was peripheral blood. This TCR derives from a man aged 70-80 years with acute or convalescent COVID-19.

The CDR3: CASSLWGEVGYTF. Written as DNA, the CDR3 is TGTGCCAGTTCATTATGGGGCGAGGTTGGCTACACCTTC. V and J are TRBV7-9 and TRBJ1-2; tentatively, D is TRBD1 (5 bases). CDR1 is SEHNR and CDR2 is FQNEAQ in the germline V gene (reference sequence). Trimming removed 9 bases from V and 7 bases from J, with 18 bases in between. There are 13 residues in the CDR3.